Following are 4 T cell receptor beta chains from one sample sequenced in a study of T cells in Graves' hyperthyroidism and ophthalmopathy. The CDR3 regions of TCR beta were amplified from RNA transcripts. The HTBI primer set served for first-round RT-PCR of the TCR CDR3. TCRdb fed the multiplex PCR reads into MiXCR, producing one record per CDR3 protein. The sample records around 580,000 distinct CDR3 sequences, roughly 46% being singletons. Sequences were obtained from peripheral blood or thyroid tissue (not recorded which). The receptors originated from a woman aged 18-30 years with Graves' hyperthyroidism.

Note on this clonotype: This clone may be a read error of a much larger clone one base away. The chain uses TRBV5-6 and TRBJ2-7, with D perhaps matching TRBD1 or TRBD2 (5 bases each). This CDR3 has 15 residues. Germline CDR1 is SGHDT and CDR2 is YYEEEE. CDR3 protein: CVSSLGPGSSYEQYF. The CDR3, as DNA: TGTGTCAGCAGCTTGGGGCCGGGGTCCTCCTACGAGCAGTACTTC.

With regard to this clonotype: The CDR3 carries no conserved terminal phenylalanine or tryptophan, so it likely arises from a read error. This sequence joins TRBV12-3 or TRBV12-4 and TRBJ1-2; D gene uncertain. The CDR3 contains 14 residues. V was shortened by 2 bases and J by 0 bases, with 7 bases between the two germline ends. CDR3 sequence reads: CASSLYSPNYGYTL. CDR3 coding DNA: TGTGCCAGCAGTTTATACAGTCCTAACTATGGCTACACCCTC.

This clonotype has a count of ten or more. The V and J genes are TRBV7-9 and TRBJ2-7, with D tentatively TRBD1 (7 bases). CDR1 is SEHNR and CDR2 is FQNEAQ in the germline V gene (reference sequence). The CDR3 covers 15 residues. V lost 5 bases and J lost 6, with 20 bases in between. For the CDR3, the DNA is TGTGCCAGCAGCCAAAATACAGGGGACTCAGGCGAGCAGTACTTC. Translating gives CASSQNTGDSGEQYF.

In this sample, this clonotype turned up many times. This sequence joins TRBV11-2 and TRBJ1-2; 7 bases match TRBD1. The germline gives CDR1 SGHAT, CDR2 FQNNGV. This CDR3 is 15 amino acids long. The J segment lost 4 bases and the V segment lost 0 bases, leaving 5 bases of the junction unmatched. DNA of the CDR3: TGTGCCAGCAGCTTAGAAGGACAGGCATTCTATGGCTACACCTTC. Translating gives CASSLEGQAFYGYTF.